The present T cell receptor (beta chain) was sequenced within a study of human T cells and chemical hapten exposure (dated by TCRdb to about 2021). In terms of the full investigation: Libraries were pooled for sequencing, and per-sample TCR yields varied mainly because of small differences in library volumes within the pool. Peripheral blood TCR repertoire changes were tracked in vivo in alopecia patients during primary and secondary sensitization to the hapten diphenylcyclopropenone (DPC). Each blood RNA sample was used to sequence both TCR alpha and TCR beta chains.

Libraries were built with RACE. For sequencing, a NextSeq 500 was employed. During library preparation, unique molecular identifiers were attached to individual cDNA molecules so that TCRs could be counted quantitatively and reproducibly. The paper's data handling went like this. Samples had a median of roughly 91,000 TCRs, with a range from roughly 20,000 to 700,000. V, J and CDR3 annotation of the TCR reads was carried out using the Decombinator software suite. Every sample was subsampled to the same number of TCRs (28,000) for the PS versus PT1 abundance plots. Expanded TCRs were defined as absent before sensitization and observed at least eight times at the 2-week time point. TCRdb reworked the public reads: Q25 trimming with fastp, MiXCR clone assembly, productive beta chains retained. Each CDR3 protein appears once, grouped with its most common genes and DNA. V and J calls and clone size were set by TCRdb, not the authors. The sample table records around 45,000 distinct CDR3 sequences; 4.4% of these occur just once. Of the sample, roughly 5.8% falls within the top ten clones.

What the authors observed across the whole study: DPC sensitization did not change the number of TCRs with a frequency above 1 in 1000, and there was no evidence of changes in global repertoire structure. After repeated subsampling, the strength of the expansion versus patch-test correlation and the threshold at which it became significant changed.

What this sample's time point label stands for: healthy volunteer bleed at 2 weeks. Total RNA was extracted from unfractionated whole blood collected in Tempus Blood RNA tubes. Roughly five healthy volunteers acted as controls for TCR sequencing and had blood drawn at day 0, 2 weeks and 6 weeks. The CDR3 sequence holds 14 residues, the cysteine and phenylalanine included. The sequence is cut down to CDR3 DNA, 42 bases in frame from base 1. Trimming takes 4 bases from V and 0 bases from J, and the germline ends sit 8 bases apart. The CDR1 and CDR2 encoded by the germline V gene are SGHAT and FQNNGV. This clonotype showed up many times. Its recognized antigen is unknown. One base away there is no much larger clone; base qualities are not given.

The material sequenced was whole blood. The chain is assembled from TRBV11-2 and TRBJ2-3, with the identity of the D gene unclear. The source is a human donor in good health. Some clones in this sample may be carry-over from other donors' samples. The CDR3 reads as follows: CASSSLDSTDTQYF. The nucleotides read TGTGCCAGCAGCTCCCTCGACAGCACAGATACGCAGTATTTT.